The 11 T cell receptor beta chains presented below share a single source sample, sequenced in a study of control samples from healthy donors and cancer patients. The table came from immunoSEQ multiplex PCR; TCRdb's copy has only in-frame clones and leaves some out. The table has 70,000 to 90,000 clones, about 93% seen once; the top ten hold roughly 6.1%. The sequencing input was blood. The receptors stem from a middle-aged woman in good health.

V usage is TRBV5-6 and J usage is TRBJ1-5, with no clear D. V lost 1 base, J lost 11 bases, and 19 bases lay in between. The CDR3 extends over 15 amino acids. Germline assignment: CDR1 SGHDT and CDR2 YYEEEE. Here the CDR3 reads CASSLSHRREVSQHF. The CDR3 nucleotides read TGTGCCAGCAGCTTGAGTCATCGGCGAGAGGTGTCCCAGCATTTT.

The CDR3 DNA is TGTGCCAGCAGTGAGGACGGATACAATGAGCAGTTCTTC. Translated, it gives CASSEDGYNEQFF. The chain recombines TRBV2 with TRBJ2-1; D remains ambiguous. This CDR3 spans 13 amino acids. CDR1 is SNHLY and CDR2 is FYNNEI in the germline V gene. V gave up 3 bases and J gave up 4 bases, with 7 bases separating them.

This clone has a single count. This CDR3 reads CASSLYGAPNYEQYF. For the CDR3, the DNA is TGTGCCAGCAGTTTATACGGGGCCCCCAACTACGAGCAGTACTTC. The V and J genes are TRBV27 and TRBJ2-7, with D tentatively TRBD1 or TRBD2 (5 bases each). The CDR3 totals 15 residues. The V gene lost 1 base and the J gene lost 3 bases, with 13 bases spanning the gap. Germline V gene lookup returns CDR1 MNHEY and CDR2 SMNVEV (reference sequence).

The gene calls are TRBV4-1 and TRBJ1-3, with D possibly being TRBD1 (6 bases). V lost 4 bases, J lost 0 bases, and 13 bases lay in between. Germline V gives CDR1 MGHRA, CDR2 YSYEKL. CDR3 length: 16 residues. The chain's CDR3 is CASSRSQGSSGNTIYF. CDR3 nucleotides: TGCGCCAGCAGCCGATCACAGGGAAGCTCTGGAAACACCATATATTTT.

The rearrangement links TRBV4-3 to TRBJ2-7; D gene ambiguous. The CDR3 is made up of 13 amino acids. Germline V gene data show CDR1 as LGHNA and CDR2 as YSLEER. The ends were cut back, 0 bases at V and 0 bases at J, with 3 bases in the middle. CDR3 nucleotide sequence: TGCGCCAGCAGCCAAGACAGCTCCTACGAGCAGTACTTC. Amino acid sequence: CASSQDSSYEQYF.

This chain links TRBV7-8 with TRBJ1-6; 12 bases align to TRBD1. The CDR3 extends over 15 amino acids. Germline V CDR1 and CDR2: SGHVS, FQNEAQ. V shed 1 base, J shed 14 bases, and the junction held 6 bases outside the gene matches. CDR3 coding DNA: TGTGCCAGCAGCTTAGGGGGGACAGGGGGCGCGGCCCTCCACTTT. Translated: CASSLGGTGGAALHF.

The rearrangement links TRBV6-4 to TRBJ2-2; D is ambiguous. The CDR3 runs 14 residues. CDR1 MRHNA and CDR2 SNTAGT come from the germline V gene. V was pared by 6 bases and J by 2 bases, with 10 bases between. In DNA, the CDR3 is TGTGCCAGCAGAAGTAACCCAAACACCGGGGAGCTGTTTTTT. Its protein product is CASRSNPNTGELFF.

The rearrangement links TRBV15 to TRBJ2-7; D is perhaps TRBD1 (6 bases). Deletions cut 0 bases from V and 2 bases from J, with 8 bases between. Germline V gives CDR1 LNHNV, CDR2 YYDKDF (reference sequence). The CDR3 contains 14 residues. The CDR3 sequence is CATSRDQGPYEQYF. The CDR3, as DNA: TGTGCCACCAGCAGAGATCAGGGGCCCTACGAGCAGTACTTC.

The chain recombines TRBV9 with TRBJ2-1, with D perhaps matching TRBD2 (6 bases). The germline CDR1 and CDR2 sequences are SGDLS and YYNGEE. This CDR3 is 17 amino acids long. V was trimmed by 3 bases and J by 0 bases, leaving 16 bases between them. The CDR3: CASSARDLLYSYNEQFF. In nucleotides, the CDR3 is TGTGCCAGCAGCGCCCGGGACTTATTATACTCCTACAATGAGCAGTTCTTC.

This chain links TRBV25-1 with TRBJ2-7, with a possible D match to TRBD1 (6 bases). Trimming removed 7 bases at V and 1 base at J, with 20 bases between. The germline V gene encodes CDR1 MGHDK and CDR2 SYGVNS. The CDR3 is 16 residues long. The CDR3 DNA sequence: TGTGCCAGCAATGGGAAAGATTCCAGGGGATCCTACGAGCAGTACTTC. Its translation is CASNGKDSRGSYEQYF.

The genes are TRBV6-2 or TRBV6-3 and TRBJ1-5; no reliable D call. Germline CDR1 is MNHEY and CDR2 is SVGEGT. This CDR3 has 15 amino acids. Trimming took 5 bases from V and 7 from J, leaving 18 bases between them. The chain's CDR3 is CASSPVVPKAQPQHF. DNA for the CDR3: TGTGCCAGCAGTCCCGTCGTACCGAAGGCACAGCCCCAGCATTTT.